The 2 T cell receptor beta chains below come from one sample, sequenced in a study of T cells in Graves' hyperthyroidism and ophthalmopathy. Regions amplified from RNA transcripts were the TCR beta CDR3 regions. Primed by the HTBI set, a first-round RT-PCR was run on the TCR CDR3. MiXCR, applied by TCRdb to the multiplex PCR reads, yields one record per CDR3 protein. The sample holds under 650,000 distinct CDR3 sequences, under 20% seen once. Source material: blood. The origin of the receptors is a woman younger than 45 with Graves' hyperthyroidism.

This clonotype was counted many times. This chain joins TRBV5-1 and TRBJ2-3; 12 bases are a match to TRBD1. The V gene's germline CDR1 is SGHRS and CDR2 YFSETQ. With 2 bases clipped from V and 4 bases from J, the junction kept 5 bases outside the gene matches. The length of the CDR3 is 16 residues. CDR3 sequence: CASSFLGQGASDTQYF. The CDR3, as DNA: TGCGCCAGCAGCTTTTTGGGACAGGGGGCGTCAGATACGCAGTATTTT.

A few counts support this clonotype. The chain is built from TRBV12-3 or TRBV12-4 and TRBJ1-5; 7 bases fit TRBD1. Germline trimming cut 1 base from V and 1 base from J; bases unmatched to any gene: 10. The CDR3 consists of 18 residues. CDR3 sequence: CASSLDRPGGASNQPQHF. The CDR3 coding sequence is TGTGCCAGCAGTTTAGACCGCCCAGGGGGGGCGAGCAATCAGCCCCAGCATTTT.